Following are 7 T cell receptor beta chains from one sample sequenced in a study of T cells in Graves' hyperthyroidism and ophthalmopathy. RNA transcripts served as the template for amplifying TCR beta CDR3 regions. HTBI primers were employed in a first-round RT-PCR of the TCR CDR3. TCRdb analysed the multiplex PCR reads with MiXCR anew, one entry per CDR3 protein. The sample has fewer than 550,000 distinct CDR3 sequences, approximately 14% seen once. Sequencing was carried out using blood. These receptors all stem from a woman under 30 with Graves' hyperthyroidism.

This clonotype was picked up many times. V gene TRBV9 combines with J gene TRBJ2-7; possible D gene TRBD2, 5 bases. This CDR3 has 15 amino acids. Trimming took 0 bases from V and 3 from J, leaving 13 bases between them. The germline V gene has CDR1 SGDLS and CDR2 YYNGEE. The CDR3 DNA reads TGTGCCAGCAGCGTAGGGGCAGCGGCGGACTACGAGCAGTACTTC. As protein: CASSVGAAADYEQYF.

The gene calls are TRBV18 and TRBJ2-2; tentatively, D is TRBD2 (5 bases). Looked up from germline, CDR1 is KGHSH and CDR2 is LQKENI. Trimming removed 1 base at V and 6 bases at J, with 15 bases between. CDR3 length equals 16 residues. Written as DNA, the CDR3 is TGTGCCAGCTCACCACTCTCGATCGGGGTTGCCGGGGAGCTGTTTTTT. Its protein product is CASSPLSIGVAGELFF.

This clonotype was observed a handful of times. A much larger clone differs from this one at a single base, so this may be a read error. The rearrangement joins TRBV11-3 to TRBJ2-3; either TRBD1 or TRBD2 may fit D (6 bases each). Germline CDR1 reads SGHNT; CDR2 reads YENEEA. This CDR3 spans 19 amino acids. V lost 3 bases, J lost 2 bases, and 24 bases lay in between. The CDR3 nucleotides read TGTGCCAGCAGCTTCGGGACATACTCAACGAAGGGACTCACAGATACGCAGTATTTT. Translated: CASSFGTYSTKGLTDTQYF.

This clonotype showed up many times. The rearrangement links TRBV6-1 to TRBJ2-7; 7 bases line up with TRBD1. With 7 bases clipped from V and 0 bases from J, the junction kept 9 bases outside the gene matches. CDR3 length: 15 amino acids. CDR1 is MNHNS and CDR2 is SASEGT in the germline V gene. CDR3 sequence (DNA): TGTGCCAGCAAGAGGCAGGGGGTATACTCCTACGAGCAGTACTTC. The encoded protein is CASKRQGVYSYEQYF.

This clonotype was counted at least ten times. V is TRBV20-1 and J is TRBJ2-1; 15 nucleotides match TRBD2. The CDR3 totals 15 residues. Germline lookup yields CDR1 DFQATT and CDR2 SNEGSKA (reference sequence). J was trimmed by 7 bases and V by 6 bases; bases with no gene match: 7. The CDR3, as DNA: TGCAGTGCATGGACTAGCGGGAGGGCGGTGAATGAGCAGTTCTTC. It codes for CSAWTSGRAVNEQFF.

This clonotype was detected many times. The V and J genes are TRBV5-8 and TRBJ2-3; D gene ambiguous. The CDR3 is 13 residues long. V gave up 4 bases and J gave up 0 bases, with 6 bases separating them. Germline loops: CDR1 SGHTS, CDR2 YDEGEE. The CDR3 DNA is TGTGCCAGCAGCACCCAGAGCACAGATACGCAGTATTTT. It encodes CASSTQSTDTQYF.

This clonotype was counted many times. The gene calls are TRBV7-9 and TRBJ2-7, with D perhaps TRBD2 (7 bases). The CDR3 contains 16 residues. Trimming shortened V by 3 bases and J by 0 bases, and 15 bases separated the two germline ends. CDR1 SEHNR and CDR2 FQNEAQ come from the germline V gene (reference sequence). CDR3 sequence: CASSLVGGLSSYEQYF. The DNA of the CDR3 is TGTGCCAGCAGCTTGGTCGGGGGGCTCAGCTCCTACGAGCAGTACTTC.